These 19 T cell receptor beta chains were all obtained from the same sample, sequenced in a study of blood T cell repertoires in COVID-19. Repertoires were generated with immunoSEQ multiplex PCR, while TCRdb's copy carries only in-frame clones and drops some. The sample consists of roughly 82,000 clones, 80% to 90% of them appearing once. Sequenced sample: peripheral blood. These receptors came from an older woman with acute or convalescent COVID-19.

The rearrangement links TRBV7-9 to TRBJ1-2, with TRBD1 identical over 10 bases. CDR1 and CDR2 from the germline V gene are SEHNR and FQNEAQ (reference sequence). This CDR3 has 14 residues. Germline trimming cut 7 bases from V and 7 bases from J; bases unmatched to any gene: 9. For the CDR3, the DNA is TGTGCCAGCATTACCGGGACAGGGGTTAGTGGCTACACCTTC. Amino acid sequence: CASITGTGVSGYTF.

CDR3 region: CASSSTGFYGYTF. For the CDR3, the DNA is TGTGCCAGCAGCTCTACAGGATTCTATGGCTACACCTTC. The rearrangement links TRBV7-9 to TRBJ1-2, with TRBD1 as a possible D gene (5 bases). The CDR3 sequence is 13 residues long. CDR1 SEHNR and CDR2 FQNEAQ come from the germline V gene (reference sequence). The V end was cut by 4 bases, the J end by 4 bases, with 10 bases between.

The chain recombines TRBV5-1 with TRBJ1-1; 7 bases line up with TRBD1. CDR1 is SGHRS and CDR2 is YFSETQ in the germline V gene. The CDR3 is 13 amino acids. The V and J ends lost 0 bases and 8 bases, in that order; junction bases with no gene match: 4. The CDR3 DNA is TGCGCCAGCAGCTTGGGGGCGGACAGGGAAGCTTTCTTT. Its translation: CASSLGADREAFF.

The V call is TRBV11-3, the J call TRBJ1-2; 7 bases agree with TRBD1. Germline V gives CDR1 SGHNT, CDR2 YENEEA. Germline trimming cut 2 bases from V and 8 bases from J; bases unmatched to any gene: 11. The CDR3 has 15 residues. The CDR3 sequence: CASSLSLNRGGGYTF. The CDR3 region has the DNA TGTGCCAGCAGCTTATCTTTGAACAGGGGTGGGGGCTACACCTTC.

J is TRBJ1-1 and V is TRBV21-1. TRBV21-1 is a documented pseudogene. The CDR3 is made up of 19 amino acids. CDR3 amino acids: CASSKAPGGDKFGNTEAFF. CDR3 DNA: TGTGCCAGCAGCAAAGCGCCGGGGGGCGATAAGTTTGGGAACACTGAAGCTTTCTTT.

V usage is TRBV2 and J usage is TRBJ1-5, with D possibly TRBD1 on 6 matching bases. The ends were cut back, 2 bases at V and 3 bases at J, with 8 bases in the middle. This CDR3 has 14 residues. Germline-derived CDR1 and CDR2 are SNHLY and FYNNEI. CDR3 coding DNA: TGTGCCAGCAGTGAATACAGGGCCAATCAGCCCCAGCATTTT. The encoded protein is CASSEYRANQPQHF.

The gene calls are TRBV19 and TRBJ1-4; no definite D call. V lost 3 bases to trimming and J lost 8 bases, with 16 bases between them. CDR1 LNHDA and CDR2 SQIVND come from the germline V gene (reference sequence). The CDR3 is made up of 15 amino acids. CDR3 sequence (DNA): TGTGCCAGTAGTATTCGAGGAGGACCGGGGGAAAAACTGTTTTTT. It codes for CASSIRGGPGEKLFF.

The genes are TRBV4-1 and TRBJ1-3; D may be TRBD1 (5 bases). V was pared by 0 bases and J by 0 bases, with 15 bases between. The CDR3 is 18 amino acids. Per germline, CDR1 MGHRA and CDR2 YSYEKL. In DNA, the CDR3 is TGCGCCAGCAGCCAAGATCAAAGGGGAATACGCTCTGGAAACACCATATATTTT. It yields the protein CASSQDQRGIRSGNTIYF.

CDR3 region: CASSSDRNTEAFF. The CDR3 DNA follows: TGCGCCAGCAGTTCGGACAGGAACACTGAAGCTTTCTTT. The rearrangement links TRBV10-1 to TRBJ1-1; TRBD1 might be the D (6 bases). From germline, CDR1 is WNHNN and CDR2 SYGVQD (reference sequence). The CDR3 totals 13 residues. Trimming left V 5 bases short and J 1 base short, with 8 bases between.

This sequence joins TRBV11-3 and TRBJ1-2, with a possible D match to TRBD1 (5 bases). This CDR3 is 15 amino acids long. V lost 0 bases and J 8 bases, leaving 16 bases between the germline ends. CDR1 SGHNT and CDR2 YENEEA come from the germline V gene. CDR3 sequence (DNA): TGTGCCAGCAGCTTAGATTTCGGCAGGGCTGGGGGCTACACCTTC. This translates into CASSLDFGRAGGYTF.

This clone has more than one count but fewer than ten. The V gene is TRBV6-5, the J gene TRBJ2-1; 10 bases map to TRBD1. Germline V CDR1 and CDR2: MNHEY, SVGAGI. There are 14 residues in the CDR3. J gave up 4 bases and V 6 bases, and 3 bases lay outside the gene matches. CDR3 in amino acids: CASRGGQGYNEQFF. CDR3 DNA: TGTGCCAGCAGGGGGGGACAGGGGTACAATGAGCAGTTCTTC.

The rearrangement joins TRBV5-4 to TRBJ2-7, with TRBD1 identical over 10 bases. After removal of 5 bases from V and 4 bases from J, the junction contained 6 bases not matched to a gene. Germline V CDR1 and CDR2: SGHNT, YYREEE (reference sequence). This CDR3 is built from 14 residues. CDR3 coding DNA: TGTGCCAGCAGTCGGACAGGGGGTGCATACGAGCAGTACTTC. It codes for CASSRTGGAYEQYF.

The chain has TRBV7-2 and TRBJ1-1; 8 bases align to TRBD1. CDR3 length equals 15 residues. The ends lost 4 bases at V and 3 bases at J; junction bases unmatched: 7. Per germline, CDR1 SGHTA and CDR2 FQGNSA. In DNA form, the CDR3 reads TGTGCCAGCAGCTCGGACAGGGTAGAGTACACTGAAGCTTTCTTT. This codes for CASSSDRVEYTEAFF.

J is TRBJ2-7 and V is TRBV14; weak D call: TRBD2 (6 bases). Per germline, CDR1 SGHDN and CDR2 FVKESK. The CDR3 totals 14 residues. With 4 bases removed from V and 2 bases from J, the gap between germline ends came to 12 bases. This CDR3 reads CASSPGLQTYEQYF. In DNA form, the CDR3 reads TGTGCCAGCAGCCCGGGACTGCAAACCTACGAGCAGTACTTC.

The chain has TRBV3-1 (or the pseudogene TRBV3-2) and TRBJ2-2, with 12 bases fitting TRBD2. CDR3 length: 18 amino acids. Losses at the gene ends were 4 bases for V and 0 bases for J; bases not matched to a gene: 6. In germline, CDR1 is LGHDT, CDR2 YNNKEL (reference sequence). CDR3 coding DNA: TGTGCCAGCAGCCGTATTCTAGCGGGAGGGCCGAACACCGGGGAGCTGTTTTTT. Residues: CASSRILAGGPNTGELFF.

V usage is TRBV6-5 and J usage is TRBJ2-1; TRBD2 matches at 15 bases. This CDR3 contains 15 residues. Germline assignment: CDR1 MNHEY and CDR2 SVGAGI. The junction had 4 bases not matched to a gene; V was cut back by 6 bases and J by 7 bases. The CDR3: CASSGLAGGRNEQFF. CDR3 DNA: TGTGCCAGCAGCGGACTAGCGGGAGGGCGGAATGAGCAGTTCTTC.

V gene TRBV7-2 combines with J gene TRBJ2-7; TRBD2 aligns across 7 bases. This CDR3 is 14 amino acids long. From germline, CDR1 is SGHTA and CDR2 FQGNSA. With 5 bases clipped from V and 7 bases from J, the junction kept 11 bases outside the gene matches. The CDR3 bases are TGTGCCAGCAGCCCCCGGCGGGAGAGGAAGGAGCAGTACTTC. This sequence encodes CASSPRRERKEQYF.

This chain joins TRBV12-3 or TRBV12-4 and TRBJ1-1; the D is unclear. CDR3 length equals 13 residues. Deletions cut 6 bases from V and 3 bases from J, with 11 bases between. Written as DNA, the CDR3 is TGTGCCAGCAGCCTCGCCGGGTACACTGAAGCTTTCTTT. This sequence encodes CASSLAGYTEAFF.

The chain employs TRBV19 and TRBJ1-1; possible D gene TRBD1, 6 bases. This CDR3 has 14 amino acids. Germline loops: CDR1 LNHDA, CDR2 SQIVND (reference sequence). V lost 3 bases to trimming and J lost 3 bases, with 11 bases between them. The CDR3 loop is CASSIWGLDTEAFF. CDR3 bases: TGTGCCAGTAGTATTTGGGGGCTGGACACTGAAGCTTTCTTT.